This T cell receptor beta chain was obtained from a study of T-cell memory formation after mild COVID-19 (dated by TCRdb to the early 2020s). Context from the whole study: TCR sequence clusters from the two donors were found to be largely donor specific. Two young, previously healthy adult volunteers, one female and one male, were included in the cohort. T-cell clones expanding and contracting after mild COVID-19 in a couple of donors were tracked by longitudinal TCRalpha and TCRbeta repertoire sequencing. Points the paper makes about the study in general: The detection of some responding clones in pre-infection memory suggests that pre-existing cross-reactive memory T cells joined the SARS-CoV-2 response. Clones that contracted from day 15 to 85 showed balanced CD4/CD8 phenotypes, whereas a second wave of clones that expanded from day 15 to 37 leaned towards CD4+. SARS-CoV-2 specificity was not confirmed for the second-wave clones peaking on day 37. The study covered only a couple of mild cases, and larger cohorts including severe cases with pre-infection samples were considered necessary. Contracting CD4+ clones were located mainly in the CM and EM memory subsets, whereas CD8+ clones were found to be enriched in EMRA.

Concerning this clonotype itself: Its specific antigen is unknown. One base away there is no much larger clone; base qualities are not given.

PBMCs were isolated by Ficoll-Paque density gradient centrifugation. Sequencing took place on an Illumina NovaSeq 6000. Using 5'RACE with constant-segment primers, TCRalpha and TCRbeta cDNA libraries were constructed, with sample barcodes and unique molecular identifiers added in the process. Trizol reagent was used to extract RNA from every sample. The libraries were amplified in two PCR steps, and the second step added a second sample barcode and Illumina TruSeq adapters. Libraries were sequenced on an Illumina NovaSeq with 2 x 150 bp paired-end reads. The authors' pipeline ran thus. With migec v1.2.7, reads were demultiplexed and then collapsed into UMI-guided consensus sequences. Using mixcr v2.1.11, UMI consensuses were aligned to TRA and TRB V and J templates and then assembled into clonotypes. A clonotype was counted as expanded or contracted only if both edgeR and NoisET called the change significant, with noise models trained on biological replicates. For edgeR calls, the cutoffs were a false discovery rate-adjusted p below 0.01 and a log2 fold-change threshold of 1. As an exploratory analysis of dynamics, PCA with hierarchical clustering was applied to max-normalized trajectories of the 1000 most abundant clonotypes. Each responding clone was given a CD4 or CD8 phenotype based on the CD4+ and CD8+ repertoires, which had been sequenced separately. TCRdb handled the public reads itself, with Q25 trimming in fastp and clone calling in MiXCR, and kept productive beta chains. Each record represents a unique CDR3 protein, reported with the most common genes and DNA among its rows. The V and J calls follow TCRdb's processing rather than the paper's. The sample data list over 400,000 distinct CDR3 sequences, and 23% of these were observed just once. The top ten clones comprise less than 15% of the sample.

Inclusive of the bounding cysteine and phenylalanine, the CDR3 is 15 residues long. Only CDR3 DNA remains: 45 bases, in frame from the first base. Relative to germline, V is 4 bases shorter and J is 0 bases shorter, with 11 bases between their ends. Based on the germline V gene, the CDR1 and CDR2 sequences are SGHRS and YFSETQ. Sequencing input: PBMCs or a T cell subset sorted from them (not recorded which). The TCR originated in an adult woman who had mild COVID-19 (a few samples of this study predate the infection). The sample titles of this study are shuffled in the database, so cell type and time point are left out; the donor was told from shared clones. The rearrangement combines TRBV5-1 with TRBJ1-3; the D gene cannot be named for sure. The CDR3 in this case is CASSKDGLSGNTIYF. The nucleotide sequence reads TGCGCCAGCAGCAAGGACGGCCTCTCTGGAAACACCATATATTTT.